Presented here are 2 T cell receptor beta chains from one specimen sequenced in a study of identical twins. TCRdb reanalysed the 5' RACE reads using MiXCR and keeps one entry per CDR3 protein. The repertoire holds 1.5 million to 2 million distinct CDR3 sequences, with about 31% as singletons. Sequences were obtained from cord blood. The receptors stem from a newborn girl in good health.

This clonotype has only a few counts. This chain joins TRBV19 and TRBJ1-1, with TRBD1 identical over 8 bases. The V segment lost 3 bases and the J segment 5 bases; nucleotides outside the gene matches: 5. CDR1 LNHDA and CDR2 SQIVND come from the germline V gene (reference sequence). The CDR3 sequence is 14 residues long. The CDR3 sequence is CASSIDRGGTEAFF. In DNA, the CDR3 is TGTGCCAGTAGTATCGACAGGGGTGGAACTGAAGCTTTCTTT.

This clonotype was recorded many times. The DNA for the CDR3 is TGCGCCAGCAGCAAGGGACTAGTCGGGTGGTACGAGCAGTACTTC. Encoded protein: CASSKGLVGWYEQYF. This chain uses TRBV5-1 with TRBJ2-7, with TRBD2 matching 8 bases. Germline V gene data show CDR1 as SGHRS and CDR2 as YFSETQ. V was pared by 4 bases and J by 4 bases, with 10 bases of the junction left unmatched. There are 15 residues in the CDR3.